This T cell receptor (beta chain) was captured in a study of blood T cell repertoires in COVID-19. As for the study in general: Nucleic acid was either cDNA or gDNA, and it came from T cells, B-cell-depleted T cells, or PBMCs.

With 0 bases removed from V and 1 base from J, the gap between germline ends came to 7 bases. The CDR3 consists of 15 residues. Germline V gives CDR1 SGHRS, CDR2 YFSETQ. The protocol was immunoSEQ multiplex PCR, while the TCRdb copy is restricted to in-frame clones and leaves out a portion. The table shows 60,000 to 70,000 clones, with over 75% occurring only once. This clonotype originated in a woman between 55 and 75 years old with acute or convalescent COVID-19. The specimen was peripheral blood. The rearrangement links TRBV5-1 to TRBJ2-2; no reliable D call. The CDR3 is CASSLGAVNTGELFF. The CDR3 nucleotides read TGCGCCAGCAGCTTGGGGGCAGTGAACACCGGGGAGCTGTTTTTT. Drawing the rest from reference TRBV5-1 and TRBJ2-2, the complete variable domain is KAGVTQTPRYLIKTRGQQVTLSCSPISGHRSVSWYQQTPGQGLQFLFEYFSETQRNKGNFPGRFSGRQFSNSRSEMNVSTLELGDSALYLCASSLGAVNTGELFFGEGSRLTVL.